The following is a T cell receptor beta chain sequence with its context. The antigen remains unidentified. This entry belongs to a study of siplizumab effects on memory and regulatory T cells. Whole-study results and caveats: Many proliferating CD4+ or CD8+ clones remained unclassified. Roughly 80-95% of them could not be assigned either a naive or a memory phenotype.

Here immunoSEQ multiplex PCR was the method, and the copy in TCRdb shows in-frame clones only, minus some. The table lists more than 75,000 clones, roughly 93% of them singletons. The V and J ends lost 5 bases and 0 bases, in that order; junction bases with no gene match: 11. Germline V CDR1 and CDR2: SGHRS, YFSETQ. The CDR3 loop spans 17 amino acids. The V and J genes are TRBV5-1 and TRBJ2-1, with 7 positions matching TRBD2. Input material: CD8+ T cells sorted from blood. The clonotype was recovered from a human donor in good health. CDR3 nucleotides: TGCGCCAGCAGGCGGGGTGCGGGAGATCCCTCCTACAATGAGCAGTTCTTC. It encodes CASRRGAGDPSYNEQFF.